Shown below are 5 T cell receptor beta chains from a single sample sequenced in a study of regulatory T cells in long-lasting Graves disease. Time point of the sample: persistent/refractory GD, antithyroid drugs over 5 years with positive TRAb. The TCR library was made from RNA extracted from PBMCs. Assembly of TCR beta libraries relied on iRepertoire HTBI primers together with Arm-PCR of CDR3 regions. TCRdb passed the multiplex PCR reads through MiXCR, listing each CDR3 protein once. Of around 300,000 distinct CDR3 sequences listed, around 23% are singletons. Sequenced here: peripheral blood mononuclear cells (PBMCs), sampled when the disease was refractory, from a patient treated with antithyroid drugs. All receptors derive from a female donor with Graves disease.

This clonotype has just a few counts. V is TRBV20-1 and J is TRBJ1-6; D is unresolved. Germline CDR1 DFQATT, CDR2 SNEGSKA (reference sequence). The V gene lost 5 bases and the J gene lost 0 bases, with 14 bases spanning the gap. There are 16 residues in the CDR3. The CDR3 DNA reads as TGCAGTGCTGGGAGGATCCGTAGCTCCTATAATTCACCCCTCCACTTT. It translates to CSAGRIRSSYNSPLHF.

This clonotype has only a few counts. The rearrangement links TRBV7-9 to TRBJ2-7, with D possibly matching TRBD2 (6 bases). The CDR3 runs to 16 residues. The V and J ends lost 0 bases and 2 bases respectively, with 14 bases between them. CDR1 and CDR2 (germline): SEHNR, FQNEAQ (reference sequence). The CDR3 DNA reads TGTGCCAGCAGCTTAGCCTCAGCGGGCACCACCTACGAGCAGTACTTC. Translating gives CASSLASAGTTYEQYF.

This clonotype has at least ten counts. V usage is TRBV7-2 and J usage is TRBJ2-7; D may be TRBD2 (5 bases). CDR1 and CDR2 (germline): SGHTA, FQGNSA. This CDR3 has 13 amino acids. V gave up 3 bases and J gave up 1 base, with 7 bases separating them. The CDR3 sequence is CASSFGMSYEQYF. CDR3 sequence (DNA): TGTGCCAGCAGCTTCGGGATGTCCTACGAGCAGTACTTC.

The chain employs TRBV20-1 and TRBJ2-7; tentative D call: TRBD2 (6 bases). The CDR3 length is 13 residues. The V end was cut by 6 bases, the J end by 1 base, with 13 bases between. The germline V gene has CDR1 DFQATT and CDR2 SNEGSKA (reference sequence). The DNA for the CDR3 is TGCAGTGCGGGCCGGGACTTGTCCTACGAGCAGTACTTC. Protein: CSAGRDLSYEQYF.

There are a few counts of this clonotype. V and J are TRBV6-1 and TRBJ1-1; D is unclear. This CDR3 spans 13 amino acids. Looked up from germline, CDR1 is MNHNS and CDR2 is SASEGT. The V end lost 7 bases, the J end lost 4 bases, and 13 bases lay between the germline ends. CDR3 sequence reads: CASKANSVTEAFF. DNA for the CDR3: TGTGCCAGCAAGGCCAATTCGGTCACTGAAGCTTTCTTT.